This T cell receptor (beta chain) was identified during a study of cytomegalovirus exposure and HLA in healthy donors. Study conclusions and caveats: Sequencing likely generated an artifact that appeared as a cluster of highly shared sequence variants. Later analysis identified 16,951 TCR beta sequences associated with HLA alleles, using a false discovery rate threshold of 0.05. Rare sequences made up most TCRs, while some public TCRs were found in many donors.

The PCR was carried out with 60 Vbeta primers and 13 Jbeta primers. TCRdb's copy holds only in-frame clones and misses some; the assay was immunoSEQ multiplex PCR. The sample holds fewer than 250,000 clones, around 77% seen once. This CDR3 contains 17 residues. Germline V gives CDR1 SGDLS, CDR2 YYNGEE. The V end lost 4 bases, the J end lost 3 bases, and 19 bases lay between the germline ends. About this clone: Its target is unknown.

The receptor's source is a woman aged 18-29 years in good health and CMV-seronegative. The rearrangement uses TRBV9 and TRBJ2-2, with D tentatively TRBD2 (6 bases). Sequences were obtained from PBMCs. CDR3 coding DNA: TGTGCCAGCAGCCCCCATGGCGAGACTAGTTACACCGGGGAGCTGTTTTTT. It specifies CASSPHGETSYTGELFF.